This entry is about one TCR beta chain. Its antigen is unknown. This sample's time point: patch test 2, 6 weeks after DPC sensitization. Described treatment: therapeutic diphenylcyclopropenone sensitization with weekly scalp DPC. V trimming: 6 bases; J trimming: 6 bases; junction bases outside the gene matches: 4. Germline V gene data show CDR1 as MNHNY and CDR2 as SVGAGI (reference sequence). The length of the CDR3 is 14 residues. This record belongs to a study of human T cells and chemical hapten exposure. General study results and limits: The donor cohort had alopecia, so its immune response may not match that of healthy people.

TCRdb used MiXCR to reprocess the RACE reads, holding one entry per CDR3 protein. The sample carries approximately 350,000 distinct CDR3 sequences, about 6% recorded once. This chain uses TRBV6-6 with TRBJ2-2; 10 positions match TRBD1. The input for sequencing was whole blood, taken in connection with sensitization to the hapten diphenylcyclopropenone (DPC). The receptor comes from a woman under 30 with alopecia areata. Some clones in this sample may be carry-over from other donors' samples. Here the CDR3 DNA reads TGTGCCAGCAGGGACAGGGGGGTGTCCGGGGAGCTGTTTTTT. Its protein is CASRDRGVSGELFF.